This paragraph covers one T cell receptor beta chain sequence. The antigen remains unidentified. V shed 6 bases, J shed 5 bases, and the junction held 13 bases outside the gene matches. Germline values: CDR1 SNHLY, CDR2 FYNNEI. The CDR3 totals 16 residues. This sample is part of a study of cytomegalovirus exposure and HLA in healthy donors. Overall study results and limits: Later on, a genetic analysis was performed. It linked a missense variant in DCLRE1C with V- and J-gene trimming of TCR beta. Productive rates of about 87% or about 30% were seen for most TCR beta V segments in an earlier analysis. Beyond CMV serostatus, there was no information to go on about immune exposure. It was taken for granted in presence/absence analyses that sequencing depth across donors was roughly uniform.

The PCR contained 60 Vbeta and 13 Jbeta primers. Only in-frame clones appear in the TCRdb table, and some are missing; sequencing was by immunoSEQ multiplex PCR. The sample has roughly 200,000 clones, around 80% seen once; the top ten hold 2.5% to 3%. This chain links TRBV2 with TRBJ2-5, with 9 bases matching TRBD2. The clonotype comes from a man aged 25-45 years in good health and CMV-seronegative. What was sequenced was PBMCs. In DNA form, the CDR3 reads TGTGCCAGCAGCAAGACCTATGGACTAGCGCAGGAGACCCAGTACTTC. Its protein is CASSKTYGLAQETQYF.